This TCR beta chain was sequenced during a study of regulatory T cells. Amplification used 52 TRBV primers and 13 TRBJ primers. This table comes from immunoSEQ multiplex PCR, and its TCRdb copy is limited to in-frame clones, with some not included. The sample records about 9,500 clones, about 87% being singletons. Note on this clone: The target antigen is unknown.

V lost 4 bases and J lost 1; bases outside the gene matches: 6. The CDR3 is made up of 15 amino acids. CDR1 is SGDLS and CDR2 is YYNGEE in the germline V gene. Study-level findings and limits: Control CD8+ cells showed a nonsignificant trend toward higher Shannon entropy than patient CD8+ cells. Skewed V and J usage and few unique V-J pairs marked patient repertoires, most in Tregs.

Autoimmunity was present in every CD3G-deficient patient, worse in two. This sequence originates from a person between 18 and 35 years old with CD3G deficiency. Sample: CD8+ T cells sorted from blood. V gene TRBV9 combines with J gene TRBJ2-3, with 7 bases lining up with TRBD1. This CDR3 is CASSPRGGGTDTQYF. The CDR3 nucleotides are TGTGCCAGCAGCCCGCGAGGGGGCGGCACAGATACGCAGTATTTT. Full variable domain (rest looked up from reference TRBV9 and TRBJ2-3): DSGVTQTPKHLITATGQRVTLRCSPRSGDLSVYWYQQSLDQGLQFLIQYYNGEERAKGNILERFSAQQFPDLHSELNLSSLELGDSALYFCASSPRGGGTDTQYFGPGTRLTVL.